A single sample gave rise to the 17 T cell receptor beta chains below, sequenced in a study of cytomegalovirus exposure and HLA in healthy donors. Data came from immunoSEQ multiplex PCR; TCRdb stores just in-frame clones and leaves some out. The sample lists about 350,000 clones, roughly 87% occurring once. The source material was PBMCs. Receptor source: a woman aged 30 to 39 in good health and CMV-seropositive.

The V call is TRBV13, the J call TRBJ1-6; D uncertain. Germline lookup yields CDR1 PRHDT and CDR2 FYEKMQ (reference sequence). The length of the CDR3 is 13 residues. Trimming removed 0 bases at V and 4 bases at J, with 1 base between. DNA of the CDR3: TGTGCCAGCAGCTTAGGTTATAATTCACCCCTCCACTTT. This gives the protein CASSLGYNSPLHF.

In DNA form, the CDR3 reads TGTGCCACCAGCCCCCGATTACCGGGACTAGCGGGCCTTGATTCCTACGAGCAGTACTTC. Amino acid sequence: CATSPRLPGLAGLDSYEQYF. This chain uses TRBV15 with TRBJ2-7, with 12 nucleotides matching TRBD2. The CDR3 is 20 amino acids. J was trimmed by 1 base and V by 5 bases; bases with no gene match: 18. CDR1 is LNHNV and CDR2 is YYDKDF in the germline V gene (reference sequence). The variable domain in full, completed from reference TRBV15 and TRBJ2-7, reads DAMVIQNPRYQVTQFGKPVTLSCSQTLNHNVMYWYQQKSSQAPKLLFHYYDKDFNNEADTPDNFQSRRPNTSFCFLDIRSPGLGDTAMYLCATSPRLPGLAGLDSYEQYFGPGTRLTVT.

The chain uses TRBV5-4 and TRBJ2-5; TRBD1 aligns across 9 bases. Germline CDR1 SGHNT, CDR2 YYREEE (reference sequence). This CDR3 region has 16 residues. J gave up 2 bases and V 4 bases, and 9 bases lay outside the gene matches. In DNA, the CDR3 is TGTGCCAGCAGCCGTCCGGGACAGGGCAGGCAAGAGACCCAGTACTTC. It is translated as CASSRPGQGRQETQYF.

This sequence joins TRBV9 and TRBJ2-3; 13 bases match TRBD2. The ends lost 4 bases at V and 6 bases at J; junction bases unmatched: 11. The CDR3 has 17 amino acids. Germline V CDR1 and CDR2: SGDLS, YYNGEE. The DNA of the CDR3 is TGTGCCAGCAGCTTACTAGGACTAGCGGGAGACTCTGATACGCAGTATTTT. Translated, it gives CASSLLGLAGDSDTQYF.

This clone is a singleton in its sample. This chain connects TRBV29-1 to TRBJ1-5, with TRBD1 matching over 7 bases. The J segment lost 5 bases and the V segment lost 6 bases, leaving 7 bases of the junction unmatched. The CDR3 runs to 13 residues. Germline CDR1 reads SQVTM; CDR2 reads ANQGSEA. CDR3 DNA: TGCAGCGTCCAACAGGGGAGGGATCAGCCCCAGCATTTT. Residues: CSVQQGRDQPQHF. The whole variable domain, remainder taken from reference TRBV29-1 and TRBJ1-5, is SAVISQKPSRDICQRGTSLTIQCQVDSQVTMMFWYRQQPGQSLTLIATANQGSEATYESGFVIDKFPISRPNLTFSTLTVSNMSPEDSSIYLCSVQQGRDQPQHFGDGTRLSIL.

This chain connects TRBV19 to TRBJ2-7, with 12 nucleotides matching TRBD2. V trimming: 6 bases; J trimming: 3 bases; junction bases outside the gene matches: 3. The CDR3 has 14 amino acids. CDR1 and CDR2 from the germline V gene are LNHDA and SQIVND (reference sequence). CDR3 sequence reads: CASSLGLAGYEQYF. CDR3 nucleotide sequence: TGTGCCAGTAGCCTGGGACTAGCGGGCTACGAGCAGTACTTC.

The CDR3 is CASSQGHSAYGYTF. CDR3 bases: TGTGCCAGCTCCCAGGGTCACTCGGCTTATGGCTACACCTTC. The chain has TRBV11-1 and TRBJ1-2; D is possibly TRBD1 (5 bases). Germline lookup yields CDR1 SGHAT and CDR2 FQDESV (reference sequence). The CDR3 has 14 residues. V lost 8 bases, J lost 5 bases, and 18 bases lay in between.

The chain has TRBV5-1 and TRBJ1-1; D gene uncertain. The germline CDR1 and CDR2 sequences are SGHRS and YFSETQ. The V gene lost 5 bases and the J gene lost 4 bases, with 24 bases spanning the gap. The CDR3 loop spans 17 amino acids. CDR3 coding DNA: TGCGCCAGCAGTTCTACGGCGGCTGTAATCGTGGGCACTGAAGCTTTCTTT. It is translated as CASSSTAAVIVGTEAFF. Full variable domain (rest looked up from reference TRBV5-1 and TRBJ1-1): KAGVTQTPRYLIKTRGQQVTLSCSPISGHRSVSWYQQTPGQGLQFLFEYFSETQRNKGNFPGRFSGRQFSNSRSEMNVSTLELGDSALYLCASSSTAAVIVGTEAFFGQGTRLTVV.

J is TRBJ2-7 and V is TRBV7-7; 7 bases match TRBD1. Germline CDR1 SSHAT, CDR2 FNYEAQ (reference sequence). The CDR3 sequence is 14 residues long. V dropped 5 bases and J dropped 3; count of bases not matched to a gene: 7. The CDR3 is CASSPTTGFYEQYF. CDR3 nucleotide sequence: TGTGCCAGCAGCCCCACGACAGGGTTCTACGAGCAGTACTTC. The full variable domain, rest sourced from reference TRBV7-7 and TRBJ2-7, is GAGVSQSPRYKVTKRGQDVTLRCDPISSHATLYWYQQALGQGPEFLTYFNYEAQPDKSGLPSDRFSAERPEGSISTLTIQRTEQRDSAMYRCASSPTTGFYEQYFGPGTRLTVT.

The chain joins TRBV7-2 to TRBJ2-2; D uncertain. Trimming took off 6 bases at V and 5 bases at J, with 16 bases between the two ends. The CDR3 totals 15 residues. Per the germline V gene, CDR1 is SGHTA and CDR2 is FQGNSA. The CDR3 sequence is CASSQETLRTGELFF. CDR3 sequence (DNA): TGTGCCAGCAGTCAAGAAACCCTGAGGACCGGGGAGCTGTTTTTT.

This chain uses TRBV1 with TRBJ2-2; TRBD2 is taken as the D call from the table, unchecked against the DNA. TRBV1 is listed as a pseudogene. There are 17 residues in the CDR3. CDR3 DNA sequence: TGCACCAGCAGCCAAACCACGACTAGCGGCTGCACCGGGGAGCTGTTTTTT. Translating it yields CTSSQTTTSGCTGELFF.

This clone appeared once. The V gene is TRBV29-1, the J gene TRBJ2-7, with D tentatively TRBD2 (5 bases). Germline CDR1 reads SQVTM; CDR2 reads ANQGSEA. This CDR3 has 12 amino acids. The V end was cut by 4 bases, the J end by 0 bases, with 7 bases between. The CDR3 protein is CSVVDYSYEQYF. The CDR3 DNA is TGCAGCGTTGTAGACTACTCCTACGAGCAGTACTTC.

The V gene is TRBV14, the J gene TRBJ2-2; D uncertain. V was shortened by 1 base and J by 6 bases, with 6 bases between the two germline ends. The germline V gene encodes CDR1 SGHDN and CDR2 FVKESK. The CDR3 length is 13 residues. The CDR3 sequence: CASSQVFPGELFF. The DNA for the CDR3 is TGTGCCAGCAGCCAAGTCTTTCCCGGGGAGCTGTTTTTT.

The gene calls are TRBV19 and TRBJ1-1, with TRBD1 as a possible D gene (6 bases). Germline CDR1 is LNHDA and CDR2 is SQIVND (reference sequence). V lost 5 bases, J lost 1 base, and 20 bases lay in between. The CDR3 totals 17 residues. CDR3 in amino acids: CASSSPSRGTRNTEAFF. DNA of the CDR3: TGTGCCAGTAGTTCTCCCTCCAGGGGTACCCGGAACACTGAAGCTTTCTTT.

The rearrangement uses TRBV4-3 and TRBJ2-7; the D is unclear. Trimming took 0 bases from V and 3 from J, leaving 15 bases between them. CDR1 and CDR2 (germline): LGHNA, YSLEER. The CDR3 runs to 16 residues. In DNA, the CDR3 is TGCGCCAGCAGCCAAGATTCTTTTTCATCTAGCTACGAGCAGTACTTC. Translation gives CASSQDSFSSSYEQYF.

The chain recombines TRBV5-1 with TRBJ2-6; D unclear. V lost 0 bases and J lost 1, with 8 bases in between. The CDR3 is 16 amino acids. Per the germline V gene, CDR1 is SGHRS and CDR2 is YFSETQ. This chain's CDR3 is CASSLGASSGANVLTF. In nucleotides, the CDR3 is TGCGCCAGCAGCTTGGGCGCTAGTTCTGGGGCCAACGTCCTGACTTTC.

Concerning this clone itself: Other DNA sequences in the same sample also yield this CDR3. The gene calls are TRBV7-3 and TRBJ2-7, with unresolved D. Between the trimmed V and J ends, which lost 0 bases and 4 bases, there was a span of 7 bases. This CDR3 spans 13 amino acids. The germline V gene encodes CDR1 SGHTA and CDR2 FQGTGA. The CDR3 bases are TGTGCCAGCAGCTTAACGTTAGGGTACGAGCAGTACTTC. Protein product: CASSLTLGYEQYF. The whole variable domain, remainder taken from reference TRBV7-3 and TRBJ2-7, is GAGVSQTPSNKVTEKGKYVELRCDPISGHTALYWYRQSLGQGPEFLIYFQGTGAADDSGLPNDRFFAVRPEGSVSTLKIQRTERGDSAVYLCASSLTLGYEQYFGPGTRLTVT.